This TCR beta chain was sequenced for a study of CD8 T cells in ankylosing spondylitis. The V end was cut by 7 bases, the J end by 0 bases, with 10 bases between. This CDR3 spans 14 amino acids. From the 5' RACE reads, TCRdb called clonotypes with MiXCR, one entry per CDR3 protein. The sample holds under 200,000 distinct CDR3 sequences, 8.5% to 10% seen once. This clonotype was seen repeatedly, ten times or more. This receptor was identified in a female donor with ankylosing spondylitis or in good health (not recorded which). The J gene is TRBJ2-1, the V gene TRBV12-3 or TRBV12-4; D uncertain. Specimen: blood, either unsorted or a sorted T cell fraction (not recorded which). The CDR3 sequence is CASNGQTSYNEQFF. The CDR3 DNA reads as TGTGCCAGCAATGGGCAAACCTCCTACAATGAGCAGTTCTTC.